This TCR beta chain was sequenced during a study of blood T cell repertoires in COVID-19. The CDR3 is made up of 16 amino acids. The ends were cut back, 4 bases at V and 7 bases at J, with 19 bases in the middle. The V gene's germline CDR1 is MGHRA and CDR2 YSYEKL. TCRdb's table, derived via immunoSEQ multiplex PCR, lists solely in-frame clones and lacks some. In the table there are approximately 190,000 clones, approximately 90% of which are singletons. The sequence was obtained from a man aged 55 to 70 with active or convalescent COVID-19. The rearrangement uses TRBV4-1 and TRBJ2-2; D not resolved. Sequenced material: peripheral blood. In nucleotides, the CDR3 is TGCGCCAGCAGCCGTCTCATCACAGTGGGTAGCGGGGAGCTGTTTTTT. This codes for CASSRLITVGSGELFF.